These 19 T cell receptor beta chains originate from one sample sequenced in a study of identifying expanded T cells in peripheral blood. Generated by immunoSEQ multiplex PCR, the TCRdb table keeps only in-frame clones and is missing some. The sample shows about 83,000 clones, 89% of them seen only once. Sequenced: blood. These receptors came from a person aged 18 to 75 in good health.

To note about this clone: At one boundary the junction diverges from the germline segment, which might be a read error. V usage is TRBV5-4 and J usage is TRBJ2-3; no clear D. Germline assignment: CDR1 SGHNT and CDR2 YYREEE (reference sequence). The CDR3 extends over 13 amino acids. CDR3 loop: CASSLEAADPQYF. CDR3 sequence (DNA): TGTGCCAGCAGCTTGGAGGCAGCAGATCCGCAGTATTTT.

This sequence joins TRBV25-1 and TRBJ2-7; 12 bases are a match to TRBD1. V gave up 5 bases and J gave up 4 bases; unmatched junction bases: 3. The germline V gene has CDR1 MGHDK and CDR2 SYGVNS. The CDR3 is 14 amino acids. The CDR3 DNA follows: TGTGCCAGCAGTCCGGGACAGGGGGCTTACGAGCAGTACTTC. It is translated as CASSPGQGAYEQYF.

This chain joins TRBV9 and TRBJ2-7; tentative D call: TRBD1 (6 bases). Per the germline V gene, CDR1 is SGDLS and CDR2 is YYNGEE. There are 12 residues in the CDR3. V lost 3 bases and J lost 7, with 11 bases in between. The CDR3 DNA follows: TGTGCCAGCAGCGAGGGGGTTGGTGAGCAGTACTTC. This codes for CASSEGVGEQYF. Full variable domain (missing parts from reference TRBV9 and TRBJ2-7): DSGVTQTPKHLITATGQRVTLRCSPRSGDLSVYWYQQSLDQGLQFLIQYYNGEERAKGNILERFSAQQFPDLHSELNLSSLELGDSALYFCASSEGVGEQYFGPGTRLTVT.

The V and J genes are TRBV6-5 and TRBJ2-7, with 11 bases lining up with TRBD2. From germline, CDR1 is MNHEY and CDR2 SVGAGI. CDR3 length: 15 residues. Trimming took 3 bases from V and 4 from J; bases not matched to a gene: 5. The CDR3 loop reads CASSYIAGGPYEQYF. CDR3 sequence (DNA): TGTGCCAGCAGTTATATAGCGGGGGGGCCATACGAGCAGTACTTC.

The J gene is TRBJ2-2, the V gene TRBV4-1; D is undetermined. The CDR3 has 15 residues. The germline gives CDR1 MGHRA, CDR2 YSYEKL. The germline V and J ends were trimmed by 2 bases and 4 bases, with 11 bases remaining between them. The CDR3 DNA follows: TGCGCCAGCAGCCAACAGCCCCCGCGCACCGGGGAGCTGTTTTTT. This gives the protein CASSQQPPRTGELFF.

V usage is TRBV7-2 and J usage is TRBJ2-2; D not resolved. V gave up 1 base and J gave up 2 bases, with 8 bases separating them. Germline assignment: CDR1 SGHTA and CDR2 FQGNSA. CDR3 length: 15 amino acids. The CDR3 region is CASSLEGDNTGELFF. DNA for the CDR3: TGTGCCAGCAGCTTAGAGGGTGATAACACCGGGGAGCTGTTTTTT.

The chain recombines TRBV7-9 with TRBJ1-1; the D gene is possibly TRBD1 (6 bases). Trimming took off 1 base at V and 4 bases at J, with 7 bases between the two ends. CDR3 size: 13 residues. Germline CDR1 and CDR2: SEHNR and FQNEAQ (reference sequence). This CDR3 is CASSLVGATEAFF. The CDR3, as DNA: TGTGCCAGCAGCTTAGTGGGGGCCACTGAAGCTTTCTTT.

J is TRBJ2-4 and V is TRBV7-2, with D perhaps matching TRBD1 (6 bases). CDR1 is SGHTA, CDR2 FQGNSA, per germline. The ends were cut back, 3 bases at V and 7 bases at J, with 13 bases in the middle. The CDR3 is 14 amino acids. The CDR3 region is CASSFPGVGNIQYF. CDR3 in DNA: TGTGCCAGCAGCTTTCCAGGGGTTGGGAACATTCAGTACTTC. Full variable domain (outside the CDR3, taken from reference TRBV7-2 and TRBJ2-4): GAGVSQSPSNKVTEKGKDVELRCDPISGHTALYWYRQSLGQGLEFLIYFQGNSAPDKSGLPSDRFSAERTGGSVSTLTIQRTQQEDSAVYLCASSFPGVGNIQYFGAGTRLSVL.

The chain combines TRBV11-2 with TRBJ1-6, with D uncertain. Germline CDR1 and CDR2: SGHAT and FQNNGV. The CDR3 sequence is 15 residues long. V was shortened by 1 base and J by 0 bases, with 4 bases between the two germline ends. CDR3 sequence reads: CASSLGGSYNSPLHF. The CDR3 bases are TGTGCCAGCAGCTTAGGAGGCTCCTATAATTCACCCCTCCACTTT. Looking up the rest from reference TRBV11-2 and TRBJ1-6 gives the full variable domain: EAGVAQSPRYKIIEKRQSVAFWCNPISGHATLYWYQQILGQGPKLLIQFQNNGVVDDSQLPKDRFSAERLKGVDSTLKIQPAKLEDSAVYLCASSLGGSYNSPLHFGNGTRLTVT.

The chain recombines TRBV2 with TRBJ1-5; D is ambiguous. This CDR3 is built from 13 residues. The germline V and J ends were trimmed by 6 bases and 5 bases, with 11 bases remaining between them. CDR1 SNHLY and CDR2 FYNNEI come from the germline V gene. The CDR3 sequence: CASSVREYQPQHF. In DNA form, the CDR3 reads TGTGCCAGCAGCGTTAGGGAATATCAGCCCCAGCATTTT. Filled out from reference TRBV2 and TRBJ1-5, the complete variable domain reads EPEVTQTPSHQVTQMGQEVILRCVPISNHLYFYWYRQILGQKVEFLVSFYNNEISEKSEIFDDQFSVERPDGSNFTLKIRSTKLEDSAMYFCASSVREYQPQHFGDGTRLSIL.

The V and J genes are TRBV7-2 and TRBJ1-2; the match to TRBD1 covers 7 bases. There are 14 residues in the CDR3. Losses at the gene ends were 7 bases for V and 2 bases for J; bases not matched to a gene: 7. The germline gives CDR1 SGHTA, CDR2 FQGNSA. Written as DNA, the CDR3 is TGTGCCAGCATCCAGGGGGTAGGGAACTATGGCTACACCTTC. It encodes CASIQGVGNYGYTF.

V usage is TRBV7-2 and J usage is TRBJ2-7; D is possibly TRBD2 (6 bases). CDR3 length: 17 amino acids. The V end was cut by 5 bases, the J end by 7 bases, with 27 bases between. CDR1 and CDR2 (germline): SGHTA, FQGNSA. In DNA, the CDR3 is TGTGCCAGCAGCCCGACTACCAGACAGCGGGCGCCAGGGGAGCAGTACTTC. Translating gives CASSPTTRQRAPGEQYF.

The V gene is TRBV4-2, the J gene TRBJ2-7; tentatively, D is TRBD1 (5 bases). CDR1 LGHNA and CDR2 YNFKEQ come from the germline V gene. The CDR3 runs 15 residues. V gave up 2 bases and J gave up 2 bases, with 13 bases separating them. In DNA, the CDR3 is TGTGCCAGCAGCCAATTTCAGGGCTTCACCTACGAGCAGTACTTC. Translated: CASSQFQGFTYEQYF.

The V call is TRBV5-1, the J call TRBJ1-2, with D possibly matching TRBD1 (5 bases). The CDR3 has 13 residues. Trimming shortened V by 3 bases and J by 8 bases, and 14 bases separated the two germline ends. The germline V gene has CDR1 SGHRS and CDR2 YFSETQ. The CDR3 bases are TGCGCCAGCAGCTCGCAGGGACCTTTGGGCTACACCTTC. Protein: CASSSQGPLGYTF.

V gene TRBV4-3 combines with J gene TRBJ1-3; D not certain. The V end lost 4 bases, the J end lost 4 bases, and 14 bases lay between the germline ends. The CDR3 totals 15 residues. Germline assignment: CDR1 LGHNA and CDR2 YSLEER. The CDR3 region is CASSPDASSGNTIYF. CDR3 sequence (DNA): TGCGCCAGCAGCCCGGACGCTAGCTCGGGAAACACCATATATTTT.

This chain connects TRBV27 to TRBJ2-7, with TRBD1 identical over 9 bases. Trimming cost V 3 bases and J 7 bases; bases outside gene matches: 10. Germline V gives CDR1 MNHEY, CDR2 SMNVEV (reference sequence). CDR3 length: 15 amino acids. CDR3 residues: CASSFLGQGQVEQYF. Written as DNA, the CDR3 is TGTGCCAGCAGTTTCCTGGGACAGGGACAGGTTGAGCAGTACTTC.

The V gene is TRBV28, the J gene TRBJ2-2; D gene unclear. Germline CDR1 MDHEN, CDR2 SYDVKM. The CDR3 spans 14 residues. Deletions cut 2 bases from V and 10 bases from J, with 14 bases between. CDR3 sequence (DNA): TGTGCCAGCAGTTTAATCGCGGATGTGCCGGAGCTGTTTTTT. It specifies CASSLIADVPELFF.

The rearrangement uses TRBV4-3 and TRBJ1-6; D not resolved. CDR1 LGHNA and CDR2 YSLEER come from the germline V gene. This CDR3 has 14 amino acids. V dropped 0 bases and J dropped 7 bases, with 7 bases sitting between them. The CDR3 is CASSQDTSNSPLHF. CDR3 coding DNA: TGCGCCAGCAGCCAAGACACCTCCAATTCACCCCTCCACTTT.

V is TRBV4-3 and J is TRBJ2-5; the match to TRBD1 covers 10 bases. The CDR3 has 22 residues. CDR1 and CDR2 (germline): LGHNA, YSLEER. The junction had 22 bases not matched to a gene; V was cut back by 0 bases and J by 3 bases. The DNA of the CDR3 is TGCGCCAGCAGCCAAGAAAGGACAGGGGGGACATATGGCTCACCTCCAAAAGAGACCCAGTACTTC. It specifies CASSQERTGGTYGSPPKETQYF.